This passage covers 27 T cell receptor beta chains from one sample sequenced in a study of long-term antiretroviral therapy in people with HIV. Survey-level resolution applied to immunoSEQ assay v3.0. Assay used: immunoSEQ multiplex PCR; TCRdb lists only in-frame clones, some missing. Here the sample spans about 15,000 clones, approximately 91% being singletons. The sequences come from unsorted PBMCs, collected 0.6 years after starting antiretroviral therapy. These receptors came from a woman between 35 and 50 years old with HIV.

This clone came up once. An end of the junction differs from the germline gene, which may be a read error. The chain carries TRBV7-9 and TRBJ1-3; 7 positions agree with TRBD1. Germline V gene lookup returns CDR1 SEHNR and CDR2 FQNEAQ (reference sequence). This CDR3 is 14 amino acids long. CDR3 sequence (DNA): TGTGCCAGCAGCCTAGCGGGACAGGGAAACACCATATATTTT. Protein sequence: CASSLAGQGNTIYF.

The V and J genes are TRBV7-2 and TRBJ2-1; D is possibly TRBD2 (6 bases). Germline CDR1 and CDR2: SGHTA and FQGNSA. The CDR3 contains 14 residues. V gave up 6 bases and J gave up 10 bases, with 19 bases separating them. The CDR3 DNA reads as TGTGCCAGCAGTCTAGCGTATAATGGAGGGGAGCAGTTCTTC. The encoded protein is CASSLAYNGGEQFF.

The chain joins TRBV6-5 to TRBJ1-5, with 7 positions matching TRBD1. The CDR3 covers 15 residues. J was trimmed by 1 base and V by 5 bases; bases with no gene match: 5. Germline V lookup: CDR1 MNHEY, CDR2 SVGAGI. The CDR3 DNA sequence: TGTGCCAGCAGTCCCCCAGGGGGAAGCAATCAGCCCCAGCATTTT. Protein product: CASSPPGGSNQPQHF.

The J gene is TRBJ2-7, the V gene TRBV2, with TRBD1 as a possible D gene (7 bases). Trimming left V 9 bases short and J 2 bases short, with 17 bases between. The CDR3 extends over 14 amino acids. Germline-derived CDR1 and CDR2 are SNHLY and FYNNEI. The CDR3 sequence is CASGGQGVTYEQYF. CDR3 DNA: TGTGCCAGTGGGGGGCAGGGGGTTACCTACGAGCAGTACTTC.

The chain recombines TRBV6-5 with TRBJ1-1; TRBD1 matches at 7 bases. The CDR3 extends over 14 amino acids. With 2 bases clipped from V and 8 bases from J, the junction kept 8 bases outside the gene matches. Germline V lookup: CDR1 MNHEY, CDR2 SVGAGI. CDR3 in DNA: TGTGCCAGCAGTTACGGAGGGGGCGGGGCCGAAGCTTTCTTT. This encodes CASSYGGGGAEAFF.

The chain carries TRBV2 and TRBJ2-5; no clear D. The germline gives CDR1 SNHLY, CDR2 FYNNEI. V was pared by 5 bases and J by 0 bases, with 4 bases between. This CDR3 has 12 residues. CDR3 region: CASSLNQETQYF. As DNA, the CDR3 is TGTGCCAGCAGTCTTAACCAAGAGACCCAGTACTTC.

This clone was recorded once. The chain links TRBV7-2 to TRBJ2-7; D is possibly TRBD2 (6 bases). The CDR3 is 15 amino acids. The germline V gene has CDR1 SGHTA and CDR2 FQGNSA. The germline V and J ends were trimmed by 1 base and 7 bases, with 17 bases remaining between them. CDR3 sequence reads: CASSLGVSGPREQYF. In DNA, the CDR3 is TGTGCCAGCAGCTTAGGAGTTAGCGGCCCGAGGGAGCAGTACTTC.

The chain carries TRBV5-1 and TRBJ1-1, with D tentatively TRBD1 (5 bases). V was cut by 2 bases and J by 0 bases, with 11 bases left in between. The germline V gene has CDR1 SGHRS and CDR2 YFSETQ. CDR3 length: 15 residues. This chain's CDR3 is CASSFGDYMNTEAFF. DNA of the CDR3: TGCGCCAGCAGCTTTGGGGACTACATGAACACTGAAGCTTTCTTT.

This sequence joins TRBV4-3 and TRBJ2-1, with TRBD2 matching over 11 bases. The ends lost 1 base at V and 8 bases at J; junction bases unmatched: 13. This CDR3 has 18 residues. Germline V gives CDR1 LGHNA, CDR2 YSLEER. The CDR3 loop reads CASSQVLAGGPGSHEQFF. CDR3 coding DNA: TGCGCCAGCAGCCAAGTCTTAGCGGGGGGGCCAGGGTCTCATGAGCAGTTCTTC.

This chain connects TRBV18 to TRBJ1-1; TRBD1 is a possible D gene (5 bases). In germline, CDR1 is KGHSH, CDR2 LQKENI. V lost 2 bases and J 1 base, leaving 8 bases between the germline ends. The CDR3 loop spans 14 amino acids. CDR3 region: CASSPSTANTEAFF. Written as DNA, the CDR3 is TGTGCCAGCTCACCATCGACAGCGAACACTGAAGCTTTCTTT. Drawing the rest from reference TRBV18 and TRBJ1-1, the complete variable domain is NAGVMQNPRHLVRRRGQEARLRCSPMKGHSHVYWYRQLPEEGLKFMVYLQKENIIDESGMPKERFSAEFPKEGPSILRIQQVVRGDSAAYFCASSPSTANTEAFFGQGTRLTVV.

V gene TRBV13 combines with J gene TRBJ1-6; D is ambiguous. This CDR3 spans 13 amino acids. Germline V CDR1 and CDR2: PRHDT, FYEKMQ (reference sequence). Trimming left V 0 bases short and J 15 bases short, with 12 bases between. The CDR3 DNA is TGTGCCAGCAGCTTAGGGCCCACTAAGCTCCTCCACTTT. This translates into CASSLGPTKLLHF.

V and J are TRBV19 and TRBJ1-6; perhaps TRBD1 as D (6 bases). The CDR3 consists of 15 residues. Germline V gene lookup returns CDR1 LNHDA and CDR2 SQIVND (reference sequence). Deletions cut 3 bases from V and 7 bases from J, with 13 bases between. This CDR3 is CASSIGTTANSPLHF. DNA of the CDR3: TGTGCCAGTAGTATCGGGACAACGGCCAATTCACCCCTCCACTTT. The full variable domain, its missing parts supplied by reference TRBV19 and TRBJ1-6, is DGGITQSPKYLFRKEGQNVTLSCEQNLNHDAMYWYRQDPGQGLRLIYYSQIVNDFQKGDIAEGYSVSREKKESFPLTVTSAQKNPTAFYLCASSIGTTANSPLHFGNGTRLTVT.

The CDR3 protein is CASSIGLWAGELFF. In DNA form, the CDR3 reads TGTGCCAGTAGTATAGGGCTCTGGGCCGGGGAGCTGTTTTTT. This sequence joins TRBV19 and TRBJ2-2; D ambiguous. Germline values: CDR1 LNHDA, CDR2 SQIVND (reference sequence). Trimming pared 1 base from V and 6 bases from J, leaving 9 bases between. The length of the CDR3 is 14 residues.

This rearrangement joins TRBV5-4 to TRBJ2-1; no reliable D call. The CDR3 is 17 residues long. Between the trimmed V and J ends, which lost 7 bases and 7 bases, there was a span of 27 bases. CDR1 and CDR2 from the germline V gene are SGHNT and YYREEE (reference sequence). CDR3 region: CASVSGSGGRPDNEQFF. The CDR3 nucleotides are TGTGCCAGCGTCTCTGGCTCCGGTGGCCGGCCGGATAATGAGCAGTTCTTC.

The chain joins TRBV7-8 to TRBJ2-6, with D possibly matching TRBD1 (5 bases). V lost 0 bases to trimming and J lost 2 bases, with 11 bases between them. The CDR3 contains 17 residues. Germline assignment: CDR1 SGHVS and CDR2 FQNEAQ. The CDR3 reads CASSLAPLGAGANVLTF. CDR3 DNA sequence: TGTGCCAGCAGCTTAGCGCCCTTAGGGGCTGGGGCCAACGTCCTGACTTTC.

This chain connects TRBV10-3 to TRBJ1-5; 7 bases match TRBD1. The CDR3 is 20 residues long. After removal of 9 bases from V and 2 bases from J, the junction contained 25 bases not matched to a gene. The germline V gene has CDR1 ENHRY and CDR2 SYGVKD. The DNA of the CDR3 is TGTGCCATATGGGGGGGGAGAGGGGGCTACCCACCTGATGGCAATCAGCCCCAGCATTTT. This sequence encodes CAIWGGRGGYPPDGNQPQHF.

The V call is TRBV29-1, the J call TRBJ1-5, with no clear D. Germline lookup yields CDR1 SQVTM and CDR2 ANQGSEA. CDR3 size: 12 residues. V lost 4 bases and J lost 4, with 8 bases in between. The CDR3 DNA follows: TGCAGCGTTGCGTCAGATAATCAGCCCCAGCATTTT. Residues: CSVASDNQPQHF. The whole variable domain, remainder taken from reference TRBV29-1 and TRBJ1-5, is SAVISQKPSRDICQRGTSLTIQCQVDSQVTMMFWYRQQPGQSLTLIATANQGSEATYESGFVIDKFPISRPNLTFSTLTVSNMSPEDSSIYLCSVASDNQPQHFGDGTRLSIL.

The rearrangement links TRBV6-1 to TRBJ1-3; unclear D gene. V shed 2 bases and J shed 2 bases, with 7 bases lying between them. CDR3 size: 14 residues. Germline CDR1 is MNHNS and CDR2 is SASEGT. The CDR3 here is CASSESRTGNTIYF. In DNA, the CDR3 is TGTGCCAGCAGTGAAAGTAGGACTGGAAACACCATATATTTT.

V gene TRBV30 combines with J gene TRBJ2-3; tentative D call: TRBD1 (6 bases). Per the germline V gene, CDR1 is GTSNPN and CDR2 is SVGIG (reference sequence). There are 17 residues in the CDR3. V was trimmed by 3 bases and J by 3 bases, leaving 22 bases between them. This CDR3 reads CAWRVLGTLARTDTQYF. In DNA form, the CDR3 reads TGTGCCTGGAGGGTCCTCGGGACACTCGCACGGACAGATACGCAGTATTTT.

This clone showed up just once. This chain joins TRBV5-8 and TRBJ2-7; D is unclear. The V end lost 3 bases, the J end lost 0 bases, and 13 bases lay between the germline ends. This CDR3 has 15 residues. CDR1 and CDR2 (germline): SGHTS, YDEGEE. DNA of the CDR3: TGTGCCAGCAGCTGGGGTTTTATGGGCTCCTACGAGCAGTACTTC. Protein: CASSWGFMGSYEQYF.

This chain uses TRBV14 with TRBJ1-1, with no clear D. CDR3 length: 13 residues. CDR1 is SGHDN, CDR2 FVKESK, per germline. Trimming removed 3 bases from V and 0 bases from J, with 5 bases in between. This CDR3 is CASSQNLNTEAFF. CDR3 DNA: TGTGCCAGCAGCCAGAACCTGAACACTGAAGCTTTCTTT.

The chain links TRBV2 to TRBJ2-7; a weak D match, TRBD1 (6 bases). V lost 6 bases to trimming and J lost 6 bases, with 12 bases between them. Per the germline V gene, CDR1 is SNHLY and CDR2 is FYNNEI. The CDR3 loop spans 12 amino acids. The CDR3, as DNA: TGTGCCAGCAGCGGACAGCGCTCCGAGCAGTACTTC. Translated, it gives CASSGQRSEQYF.

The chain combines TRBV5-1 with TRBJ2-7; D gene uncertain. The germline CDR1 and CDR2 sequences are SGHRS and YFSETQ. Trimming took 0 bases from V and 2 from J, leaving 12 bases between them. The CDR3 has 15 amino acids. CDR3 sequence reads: CASSLAGMETYEQYF. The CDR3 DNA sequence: TGCGCCAGCAGCTTGGCCGGAATGGAGACCTACGAGCAGTACTTC.

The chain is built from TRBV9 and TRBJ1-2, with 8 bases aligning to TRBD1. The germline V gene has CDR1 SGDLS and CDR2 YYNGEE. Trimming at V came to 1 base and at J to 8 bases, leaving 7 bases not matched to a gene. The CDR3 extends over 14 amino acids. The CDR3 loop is CASSVPTSGGGYTF. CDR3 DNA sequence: TGTGCCAGCAGCGTACCGACATCAGGGGGCGGCTACACCTTC.

In DNA form, the CDR3 reads TGTGCCAGCAGCTCTCACTCGGTCAATGAGCAGTTCTTC. Its protein product is CASSSHSVNEQFF. The chain joins TRBV7-2 to TRBJ2-1; D not certain. The V gene's germline CDR1 is SGHTA and CDR2 FQGNSA. Trimming shortened V by 4 bases and J by 6 bases, and 10 bases separated the two germline ends. CDR3 length: 13 amino acids.

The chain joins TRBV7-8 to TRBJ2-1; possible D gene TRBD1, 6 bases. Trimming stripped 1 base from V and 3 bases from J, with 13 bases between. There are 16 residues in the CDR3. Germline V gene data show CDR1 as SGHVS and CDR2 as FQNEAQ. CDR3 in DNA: TGTGCCAGCAGCTTAGTGTACCTGGACAGCTACAATGAGCAGTTCTTC. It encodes CASSLVYLDSYNEQFF.

The CDR3 loop reads CASSVGLGGTDTQYF. The CDR3 DNA reads TGTGCCAGCAGCGTAGGCTTGGGGGGCACAGATACGCAGTATTTT. The chain links TRBV9 to TRBJ2-3; D is perhaps TRBD1 or TRBD2 (5 bases each). Looked up from germline, CDR1 is SGDLS and CDR2 is YYNGEE. V was cut by 0 bases and J by 1 base, with 9 bases left in between. The CDR3 is 15 residues long.